Described below is a single T cell receptor beta chain sequence and its context. The data are from a study of cytomegalovirus exposure and HLA in healthy donors. Only in-frame clones appear in the TCRdb table, and some are missing; sequencing was by immunoSEQ multiplex PCR. Here the sample spans over 250,000 clones, approximately 86% being singletons. The TCR originated in a woman in her 30s in good health and CMV-seropositive. Input material: PBMCs.

The CDR3, as DNA: TGTGCCAGCAGCTCGGGCAGGGGGCCTTTTAACTATGGCTACACCTTC. This codes for CASSSGRGPFNYGYTF. This sequence joins TRBV5-6 and TRBJ1-2; 8 bases are shared with TRBD1. V shed 3 bases and J 1 base; nucleotides not matched to a gene: 8. Germline V gene sequence: CDR1 SGHDT, CDR2 YYEEEE. The CDR3 has 16 amino acids.